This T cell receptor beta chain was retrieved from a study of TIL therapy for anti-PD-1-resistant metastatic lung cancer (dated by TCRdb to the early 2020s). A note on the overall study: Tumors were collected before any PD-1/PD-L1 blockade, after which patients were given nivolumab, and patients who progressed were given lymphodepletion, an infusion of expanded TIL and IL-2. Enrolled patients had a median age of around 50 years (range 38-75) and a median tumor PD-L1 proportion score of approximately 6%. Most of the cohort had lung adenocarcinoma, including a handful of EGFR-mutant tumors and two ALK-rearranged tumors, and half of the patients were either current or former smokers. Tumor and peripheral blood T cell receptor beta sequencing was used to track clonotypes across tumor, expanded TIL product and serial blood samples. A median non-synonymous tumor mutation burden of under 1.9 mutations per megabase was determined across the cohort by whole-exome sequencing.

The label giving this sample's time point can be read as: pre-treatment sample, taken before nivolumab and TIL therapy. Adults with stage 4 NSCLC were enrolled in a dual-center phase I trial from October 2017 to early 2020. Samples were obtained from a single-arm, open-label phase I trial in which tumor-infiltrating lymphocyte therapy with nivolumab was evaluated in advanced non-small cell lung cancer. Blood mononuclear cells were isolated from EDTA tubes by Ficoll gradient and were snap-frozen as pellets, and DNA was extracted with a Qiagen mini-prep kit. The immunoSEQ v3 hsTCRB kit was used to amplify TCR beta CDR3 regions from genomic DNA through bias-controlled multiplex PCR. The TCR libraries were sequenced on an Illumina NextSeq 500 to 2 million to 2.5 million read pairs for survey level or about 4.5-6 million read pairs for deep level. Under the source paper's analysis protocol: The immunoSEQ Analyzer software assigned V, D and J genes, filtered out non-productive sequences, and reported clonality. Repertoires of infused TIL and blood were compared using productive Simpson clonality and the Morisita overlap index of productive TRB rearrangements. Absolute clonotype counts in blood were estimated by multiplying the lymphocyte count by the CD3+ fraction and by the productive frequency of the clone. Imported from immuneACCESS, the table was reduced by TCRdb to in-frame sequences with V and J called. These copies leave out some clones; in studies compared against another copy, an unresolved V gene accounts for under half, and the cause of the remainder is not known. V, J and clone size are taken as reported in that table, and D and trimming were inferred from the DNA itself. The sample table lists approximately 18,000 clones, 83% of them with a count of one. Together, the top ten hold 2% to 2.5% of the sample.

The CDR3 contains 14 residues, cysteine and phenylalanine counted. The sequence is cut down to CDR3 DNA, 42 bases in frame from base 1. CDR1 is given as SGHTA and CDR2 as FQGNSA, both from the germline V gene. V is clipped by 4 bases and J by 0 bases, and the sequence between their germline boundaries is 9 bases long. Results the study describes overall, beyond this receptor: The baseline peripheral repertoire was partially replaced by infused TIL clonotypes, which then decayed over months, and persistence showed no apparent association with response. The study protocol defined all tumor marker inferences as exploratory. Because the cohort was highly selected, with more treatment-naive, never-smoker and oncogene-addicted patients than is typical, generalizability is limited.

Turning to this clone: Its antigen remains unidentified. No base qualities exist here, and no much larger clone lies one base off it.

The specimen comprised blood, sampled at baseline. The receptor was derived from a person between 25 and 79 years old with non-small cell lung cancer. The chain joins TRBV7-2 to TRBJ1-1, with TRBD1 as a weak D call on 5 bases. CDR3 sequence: CASSSATVNTEAFF. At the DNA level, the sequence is TGTGCCAGCAGCTCCGCGACAGTGAACACTGAAGCTTTCTTT.